This TCR beta chain was obtained from a study of Graves' ophthalmopathy and Graves' hyperthyroidism (dated by TCRdb to the late 2010s). Regarding the complete study: Peripheral blood was collected at initial diagnosis, prior to any treatment. To explore V-J signatures that separate ophthalmopathy from hyperthyroidism, a discovery set of about 98 patients was enrolled, consisting of about 45 with ophthalmopathy and around 57 with stable hyperthyroidism. In over 5 hyperthyroidism patients, the T-cell repertoire of thyroid tissue was compared with the T-cell repertoire of blood. In total, around 140 blood samples were TCR-sequenced: 43 ophthalmopathy, some 75 hyperthyroidism and some 17 hyperthyroidism-to-ophthalmopathy patients. Following sample collection, hyperthyroidism patients were given methimazole at a starting dose of 30 mg daily, and ophthalmopathy patients were given high-dose intravenous methylprednisolone. TCR beta repertoire signatures were used to distinguish Graves' ophthalmopathy from Graves' hyperthyroidism and to predict progression to ophthalmopathy. The independent validation cohort included 20 or so hyperthyroidism patients plus 17 patients who later progressed from hyperthyroidism to ophthalmopathy.

Ophthalmopathy patients were characterized by moderately to severely active disease, a Clinical Activity Score of at least 3, a NOSPECS grade of at least 4, and a disease duration under 3 months. Patients with other autoimmune diseases, uncontrolled infections, pregnancy or lactation were excluded. Clinical symptoms, serum thyroxine, TRAb, thyroid ultrasound and orbital computed tomography formed the basis of the diagnosis. Using Ficoll-Paque density gradient centrifugation, PBMCs were isolated from about 10 ml of fresh peripheral blood. Total RNA was extracted using Trizol reagent, and RNA quality was checked on an Agilent 2100 Bioanalyzer. Points the paper makes about the study in general: In validation, the model predicted ophthalmopathy progression with about 64% sensitivity and roughly 72% specificity; about a dozen predicted patients were CT-confirmed with GO in a median of about 6.2 months. The 13-signature model separated ophthalmopathy from stable hyperthyroidism with roughly 90% sensitivity and approximately 83% specificity in cross-validation, and 80%/75% in the test set. No statistical method was used to set the sample size in advance, and the investigators knew which group each participant was assigned to. Most of the expanded thyroid clonotypes with a frequency above 0.001 were also detected in blood, and it was suggested that the thyroid immune response may be reflected by blood repertoires.

The sample holds a few counts of this clonotype. The antigen it binds to is not known. Per-base qualities were not stored, and no clone one base away is much larger. For repertoire sequencing, the TCR beta CDR3 regions were amplified from RNA transcripts. HTBI primers and the Qiagen OneStep RT-PCR kit were used in a first-round RT-PCR, which was followed by a second-round multiplex PCR, size selection and purification. Libraries were sequenced paired-end with 100 bp reads on an Illumina HiSeq2000. The paper's data handling went like this. Reads were processed with SOAPnuke, discarding reads with adapters, uncalled bases, mean Phred below 15, or no exact constant-primer or identifier match. High-quality paired reads were merged with COPE v1.2.5. Each unique nucleotide sequence was defined as a clonotype, and clonotypes were aligned to IMGT TRB V, D and J references with MiTCR v1.1. Analysis was restricted to V-J combinations with a frequency above 0.0001, which covered about 99% of repertoires. For each V-J combination, a TCR clonal expansion and chaos score was defined as F50 clonal expansion divided by the chaos observed in the TCRdist matrix. Welch's t-statistics and random forest were used to narrow the features down to more than 10 V-J combinations, which were then fed into a naive Bayes classifier. Thyroid-blood repertoire similarity was quantified with the Morisita-Horn index. TCRdb trimmed public reads at Q25 via fastp, called clones via MiXCR and kept in-frame beta chains. All rows with the same CDR3 protein become a single entry with the most common DNA and genes. TCRdb, not the original authors, processed these V and J calls. The sample records fewer than 350,000 distinct CDR3 sequences, roughly a sixth of which are singletons. In total, the top ten clones hold more than 9% of the sample.

The germline V and J ends show losses of 4 bases and 5 bases respectively, and no gene match explains 9 bases of the junction. The CDR3, from cysteine to phenylalanine, totals 16 residues. The kept DNA is CDR3 alone, 48 bases in frame from the first base. CDR1 and CDR2, looked up from the germline V gene, are SNHLY and FYNNEI. The rearranged segments are TRBV2 and TRBJ2-5; 11 of the junction bases match TRBD2. This clonotype was sampled from an adult man with Graves' ophthalmopathy. Sequencing used peripheral blood. The CDR3 has the sequence CASSAGTSGGGETQYF. The nucleotide sequence reads TGTGCCAGCAGTGCCGGGACTAGCGGAGGGGGGGAGACCCAGTACTTC. With the portions outside the CDR3 filled from the reference TRBV2 and TRBJ2-5 genes, the complete variable region becomes EPEVTQTPSHQVTQMGQEVILRCVPISNHLYFYWYRQILGQKVEFLVSFYNNEISEKSEIFDDQFSVERPDGSNFTLKIRSTKLEDSAMYFCASSAGTSGGGETQYFGPGTRLLVL.